These 4 T cell receptor beta chains came from one sample sequenced in a study of cytomegalovirus exposure and HLA in healthy donors. The PCR used 60 Vbeta and 13 Jbeta primers. Method: immunoSEQ multiplex PCR; TCRdb's copy keeps in-frame clones and lacks some. The sample includes more than 55,000 clones, 65% to 75% seen only once; the top ten take around 10%. Sequencing input: PBMCs. These receptor sequences come from a woman aged 55-69 years in good health and CMV-seropositive.

The V gene is TRBV11-2, the J gene TRBJ1-3; possible D gene TRBD1, 5 bases. Trimming removed 1 base from V and 0 bases from J, with 16 bases in between. Per germline, CDR1 SGHAT and CDR2 FQNNGV. The CDR3 loop spans 18 amino acids. The chain's CDR3 is CASSLGPRGLLSGNTIYF. Here the CDR3 DNA reads TGTGCCAGCAGCTTAGGCCCCCGGGGACTCCTCTCTGGAAACACCATATATTTT.

The CDR3 DNA is TGTGCCAGCAGCGTAGATCCGGGTACTAATTCACCCCTCCACTTT. Translation gives CASSVDPGTNSPLHF. This rearrangement joins TRBV9 to TRBJ1-6; unclear D gene. Germline V lookup: CDR1 SGDLS, CDR2 YYNGEE. This CDR3 has 15 amino acids. Trimming cost V 0 bases and J 6 bases, with 10 bases left between them.

This clone came up once. V and J are TRBV27 and TRBJ2-1, with TRBD1 matching 7 bases. The CDR3 has 14 amino acids. The germline V gene encodes CDR1 MNHEY and CDR2 SMNVEV (reference sequence). Germline trimming cut 5 bases from V and 4 bases from J; bases unmatched to any gene: 5. The CDR3 loop reads CASSAGTVYNEQFF. In DNA, the CDR3 is TGTGCCAGCAGTGCCGGGACAGTTTACAATGAGCAGTTCTTC.

The V call is TRBV11-2, the J call TRBJ2-7; the D is unclear. Germline lookup yields CDR1 SGHAT and CDR2 FQNNGV. Deletions cut 5 bases from V and 3 bases from J, with 5 bases between. The CDR3 totals 11 residues. This CDR3 reads CASSINYEQYF. In nucleotides, the CDR3 is TGTGCCAGCAGCATAAACTACGAGCAGTACTTC. The full variable domain, completed using reference TRBV11-2 and TRBJ2-7, is EAGVAQSPRYKIIEKRQSVAFWCNPISGHATLYWYQQILGQGPKLLIQFQNNGVVDDSQLPKDRFSAERLKGVDSTLKIQPAKLEDSAVYLCASSINYEQYFGPGTRLTVT.